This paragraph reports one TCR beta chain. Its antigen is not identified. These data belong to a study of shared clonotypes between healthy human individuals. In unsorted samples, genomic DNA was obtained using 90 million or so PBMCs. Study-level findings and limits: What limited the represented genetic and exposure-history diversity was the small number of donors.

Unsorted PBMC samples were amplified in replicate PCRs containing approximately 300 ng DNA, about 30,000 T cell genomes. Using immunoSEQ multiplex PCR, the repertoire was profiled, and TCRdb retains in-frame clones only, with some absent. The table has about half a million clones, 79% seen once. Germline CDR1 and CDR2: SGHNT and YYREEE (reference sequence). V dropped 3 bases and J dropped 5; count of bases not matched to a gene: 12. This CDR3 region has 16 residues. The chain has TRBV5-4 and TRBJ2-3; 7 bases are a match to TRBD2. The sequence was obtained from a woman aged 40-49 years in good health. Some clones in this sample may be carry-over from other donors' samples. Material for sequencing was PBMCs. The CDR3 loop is CASSSVLGGSGDTQYF. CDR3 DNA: TGTGCCAGCAGCTCCGTGCTTGGCGGGAGTGGAGATACGCAGTATTTT.